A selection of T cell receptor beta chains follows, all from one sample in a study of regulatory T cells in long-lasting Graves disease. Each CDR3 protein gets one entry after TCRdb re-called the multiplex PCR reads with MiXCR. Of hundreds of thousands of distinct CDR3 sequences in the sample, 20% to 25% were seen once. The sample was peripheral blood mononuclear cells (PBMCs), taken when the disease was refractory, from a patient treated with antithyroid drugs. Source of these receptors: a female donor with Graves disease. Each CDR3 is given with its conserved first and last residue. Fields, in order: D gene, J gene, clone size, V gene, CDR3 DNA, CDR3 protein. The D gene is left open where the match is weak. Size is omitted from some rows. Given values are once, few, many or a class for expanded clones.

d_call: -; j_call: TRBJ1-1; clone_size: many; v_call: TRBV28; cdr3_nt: TGTGCCAGCAGTCGGACCGGAGAAGGAGAAGCTTTCTTT; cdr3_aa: CASSRTGEGEAFF
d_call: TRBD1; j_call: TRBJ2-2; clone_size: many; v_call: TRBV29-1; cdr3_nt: TGCAGCGCTAAAGGGGGCGCGAACACCGGGGAGCTGTTTTTT; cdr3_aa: CSAKGGANTGELFF
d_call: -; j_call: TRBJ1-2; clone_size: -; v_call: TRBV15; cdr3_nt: TGTGCCACCAGCAGAGATTTACAGAACTATGGCTACACCTTC; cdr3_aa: CATSRDLQNYGYTF
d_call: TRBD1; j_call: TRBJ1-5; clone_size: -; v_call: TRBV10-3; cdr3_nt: TGTGCCATCAGTCTCGACAGGGCCAGCAATCAGCCCCAGCATTTT; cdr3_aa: CAISLDRASNQPQHF
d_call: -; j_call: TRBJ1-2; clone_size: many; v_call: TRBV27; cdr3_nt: TGTGCCAGCAGTTCGGGCGTACCTAACTATGGCTACACCTTC; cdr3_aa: CASSSGVPNYGYTF
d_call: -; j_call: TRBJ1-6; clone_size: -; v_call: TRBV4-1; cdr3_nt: TGCGCCAGCAGCCAAGGTTTACAGAGCTATAATTCACCCCTCCACTTT; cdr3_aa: CASSQGLQSYNSPLHF
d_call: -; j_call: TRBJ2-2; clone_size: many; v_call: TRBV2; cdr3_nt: TGTGCCAGCAGTGAAGACGGCGGGACCGGGGAGCTGTTTTTT; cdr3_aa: CASSEDGGTGELFF
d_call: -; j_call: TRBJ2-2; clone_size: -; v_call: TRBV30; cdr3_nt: TGTGCCTGGACAGACCTAAACACCGGGGAGCTGTTTTTT; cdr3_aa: CAWTDLNTGELFF
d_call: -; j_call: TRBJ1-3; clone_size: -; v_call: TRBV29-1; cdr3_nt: TGCAGCGTTGAAGGCCAAACAGGACCGAGCTCTGGAAACACCATATATTTT; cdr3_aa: CSVEGQTGPSSGNTIYF
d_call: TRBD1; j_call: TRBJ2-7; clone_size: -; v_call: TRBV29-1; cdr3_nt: TGCAGCGTTGAGGTTCAGACAGGGCAATCCTACGAGCAGTACTTC; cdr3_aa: CSVEVQTGQSYEQYF
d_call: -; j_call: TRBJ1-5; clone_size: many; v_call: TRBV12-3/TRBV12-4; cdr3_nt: TGTGCCAGCAGTCATCTTGCCCCCGGGCCCCAGCATTTT; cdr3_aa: CASSHLAPGPQHF
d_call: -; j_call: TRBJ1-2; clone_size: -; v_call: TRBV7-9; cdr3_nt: TGTGCCAGCAGCTTAGTAGGGTGGTATGGCTACACCTTC; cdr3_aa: CASSLVGWYGYTF
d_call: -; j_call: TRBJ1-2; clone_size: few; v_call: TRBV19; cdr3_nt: TGTGCCAGTACCTCCGGGAACTATGGCTACACCTTC; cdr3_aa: CASTSGNYGYTF
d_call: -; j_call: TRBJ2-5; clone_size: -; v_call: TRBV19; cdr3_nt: TGTGCCAGTAGTCCGACCCCGGGAATGGAGACCCAGTACTTC; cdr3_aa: CASSPTPGMETQYF
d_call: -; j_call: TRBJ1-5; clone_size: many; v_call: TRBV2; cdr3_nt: TGTGCCAGCAGTGAGGACCCGATGTATCAGCCCCAGCATTTT; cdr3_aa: CASSEDPMYQPQHF
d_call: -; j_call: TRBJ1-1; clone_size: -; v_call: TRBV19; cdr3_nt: TGTGCCAGTAGTATTGTCCGGGTGGGGATGAACACTGAAGCTTTCTTT; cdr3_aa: CASSIVRVGMNTEAFF
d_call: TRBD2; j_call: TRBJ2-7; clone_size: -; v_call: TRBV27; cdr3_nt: TGTGCCAGCAGAAGACTAGCCGGCTCCTACGAGCGGTACTTC; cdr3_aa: CASRRLAGSYERYF
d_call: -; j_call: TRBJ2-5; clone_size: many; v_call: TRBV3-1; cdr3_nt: TGTGCCAGCAGCCAAGAGGTGGGAGGAGAGACCCAGTACTTC; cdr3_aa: CASSQEVGGETQYF
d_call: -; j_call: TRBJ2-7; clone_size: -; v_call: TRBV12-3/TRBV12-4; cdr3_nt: TGTGCCAGCAGCTACCGGGAGCTCTCCCTAGCCTACGAGCAGTACTTC; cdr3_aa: CASSYRELSLAYEQYF